One sample yielded the 10 T cell receptor beta chains listed below, sequenced in a study of shared clonotypes between healthy human individuals. The assay was immunoSEQ multiplex PCR, and TCRdb's table has in-frame clones only and misses some. This sample has approximately 2.5 million clones, with over 85% found just once. The source material was naive CD4+ T cells from PBMCs. The subset denotes: CD45RA+ positively selected. The receptors derive from a man in his late teens or twenties in good health. Some clones in this sample may be carry-over from other donors' samples.

The gene calls are TRBV29-1 and TRBJ1-2; D possibly corresponds to TRBD1 (6 bases). CDR1 and CDR2 from the germline V gene are SQVTM and ANQGSEA. The CDR3 covers 14 residues. V lost 5 bases, J lost 8 bases, and 21 bases lay in between. CDR3 amino acids: CSVLDSTKRTGYTF. The CDR3 nucleotides read TGCAGCGTTTTGGACAGTACGAAACGGACCGGCTACACCTTC.

The chain recombines TRBV10-3 with TRBJ2-5; no firm D call. TRBJ2-7 explains the end of the DNA better; the J call may be wrong. Germline V gene data show CDR1 as ENHRY and CDR2 as SYGVKD. The CDR3 is made up of 11 amino acids. The CDR3 sequence: CAISGTYEQYF. For the CDR3, the DNA is TGTGCCATCAGTGGGACCTACGAGCAGTACTTC.

The V and J genes are TRBV6-6 and TRBJ2-1; D is uncertain. The CDR3 spans 13 residues. Germline V gene lookup returns CDR1 MNHNY and CDR2 SVGAGI (reference sequence). V was pared by 2 bases and J by 2 bases, with 4 bases between. The CDR3 region is CASSYDAYNEQFF. The CDR3 DNA reads as TGTGCCAGCAGTTACGACGCCTACAATGAGCAGTTCTTC.

The V and J genes are TRBV7-8 and TRBJ2-3, with TRBD2 matching 7 bases. In germline, CDR1 is SGHVS, CDR2 FQNEAQ. The V and J ends lost 5 bases and 8 bases, in that order; junction bases with no gene match: 10. This CDR3 has 14 residues. The CDR3 DNA follows: TGTGCCAGCAGCAACCGCCGGGAGGAGGGTACGCAGTATTTT. This sequence encodes CASSNRREEGTQYF.

The chain uses TRBV4-2 and TRBJ2-1; TRBD1 matches 8 bases. Germline V gives CDR1 LGHNA, CDR2 YNFKEQ. The CDR3 covers 15 residues. The J segment lost 5 bases and the V segment lost 4 bases, leaving 7 bases of the junction unmatched. The CDR3 region is CASSRQGQANNEQFF. CDR3 nucleotides: TGTGCCAGCAGCCGACAGGGACAGGCAAACAATGAGCAGTTCTTC.

This clone has a handful of counts. The rearrangement joins TRBV2 to TRBJ1-1; 7 bases agree with TRBD1. This CDR3 contains 11 residues. CDR1 is SNHLY and CDR2 is FYNNEI in the germline V gene. The trim removed 5 bases at V and 12 bases at J, leaving 6 bases unmatched. The CDR3 loop is CASSLRQGSFF. For the CDR3, the DNA is TGTGCCAGCAGTCTCCGACAGGGATCTTTCTTT.

The chain has TRBV4-1 and TRBJ2-1; 7 bases fit TRBD2. The germline CDR1 and CDR2 sequences are MGHRA and YSYEKL. J lost 7 bases, V lost 4 bases, and 16 bases had no gene match. This CDR3 has 17 amino acids. The CDR3 spells CASSPRAAGTIPNEQFF. CDR3 bases: TGCGCCAGCAGCCCAAGAGCCGCCGGGACTATACCAAATGAGCAGTTCTTC.

The chain is built from TRBV18 and TRBJ2-1; 16 positions agree with TRBD2. The CDR3 extends over 16 amino acids. Germline-derived CDR1 and CDR2 are KGHSH and LQKENI. The J segment lost 9 bases and the V segment lost 3 bases, leaving 5 bases of the junction unmatched. This chain's CDR3 is CASSPLGLAGGTEQFF. The DNA for the CDR3 is TGTGCCAGCTCACCGCTGGGACTAGCGGGAGGGACTGAGCAGTTCTTC.

The chain joins TRBV5-1 to TRBJ1-4; unclear D gene. The CDR3 is 14 residues long. Trimming removed 1 base at V and 3 bases at J, with 7 bases between. Germline CDR1 and CDR2: SGHRS and YFSETQ. CDR3 coding DNA: TGCGCCAGCAGCTTGAATCATCCTAATGAAAAACTGTTTTTT. Translated, it gives CASSLNHPNEKLFF. The full variable domain, its missing parts supplied by reference TRBV5-1 and TRBJ1-4, is KAGVTQTPRYLIKTRGQQVTLSCSPISGHRSVSWYQQTPGQGLQFLFEYFSETQRNKGNFPGRFSGRQFSNSRSEMNVSTLELGDSALYLCASSLNHPNEKLFFGSGTQLSVL.

The table lists this clone with a count of one. The V and J genes are TRBV2 and TRBJ1-5, with D perhaps TRBD1 (6 bases). The V and J ends lost 6 bases and 5 bases respectively, with 17 bases between them. This CDR3 contains 15 residues. The germline V gene has CDR1 SNHLY and CDR2 FYNNEI. The CDR3 loop is CASRRQWGGDQPQHF. In nucleotides, the CDR3 is TGTGCCAGCAGACGACAGTGGGGGGGCGATCAGCCCCAGCATTTT.